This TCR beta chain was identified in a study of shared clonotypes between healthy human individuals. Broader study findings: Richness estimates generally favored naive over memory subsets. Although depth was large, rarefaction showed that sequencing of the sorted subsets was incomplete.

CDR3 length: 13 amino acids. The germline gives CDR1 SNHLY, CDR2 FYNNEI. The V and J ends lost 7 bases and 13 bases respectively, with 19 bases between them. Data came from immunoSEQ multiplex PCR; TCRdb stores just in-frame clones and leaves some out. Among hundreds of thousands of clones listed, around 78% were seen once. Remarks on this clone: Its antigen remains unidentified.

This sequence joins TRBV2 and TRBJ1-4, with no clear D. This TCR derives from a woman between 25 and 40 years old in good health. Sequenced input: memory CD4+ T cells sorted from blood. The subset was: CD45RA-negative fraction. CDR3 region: CASTENPSARLFF. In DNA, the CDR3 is TGTGCCAGCACTGAGAATCCGTCGGCCAGACTGTTTTTT.